This TCR beta chain was captured in a study of regulatory T cells in long-lasting Graves disease. Findings and limits, study-wide: TRBV28 was favored in persistent disease, as were TRBJ1-2 and TRBJ2-5.

The time point: newly diagnosed GD, antithyroid drugs for less than 3 months. The TCR library used RNA extracted from PBMCs. Per germline, CDR1 LNHDA and CDR2 SQIVND (reference sequence). Trimming stripped 5 bases from V and 4 bases from J, with 21 bases between. The CDR3 is 17 amino acids. Building the TCR beta libraries relied on iRepertoire HTBI primers, and CDR3 regions underwent Arm-PCR. TCRdb passed the multiplex PCR reads through MiXCR, listing each CDR3 protein once. The sample contains some 560,000 distinct CDR3 sequences, 15% to 20% of which appear only once. On this clonotype: The antigen is undetermined.

These same data were also listed under a study on T cells in Graves' hyperthyroidism and ophthalmopathy. This second report adds: Most thyroid clonotypes with frequency above 0.001 were detected in blood.

V and J are TRBV19 and TRBJ1-5; maybe TRBD1 (5 bases). This receptor was identified in a woman aged 35 to 59 with Graves disease. This material consisted of peripheral blood mononuclear cells (PBMCs), taken at new diagnosis, from a patient treated with antithyroid drugs. The CDR3 DNA sequence: TGTGCCAGTAGTCCCCAGCAGGGATATTCAGCAAATCAGCCCCAGCATTTT. The encoded protein is CASSPQQGYSANQPQHF.